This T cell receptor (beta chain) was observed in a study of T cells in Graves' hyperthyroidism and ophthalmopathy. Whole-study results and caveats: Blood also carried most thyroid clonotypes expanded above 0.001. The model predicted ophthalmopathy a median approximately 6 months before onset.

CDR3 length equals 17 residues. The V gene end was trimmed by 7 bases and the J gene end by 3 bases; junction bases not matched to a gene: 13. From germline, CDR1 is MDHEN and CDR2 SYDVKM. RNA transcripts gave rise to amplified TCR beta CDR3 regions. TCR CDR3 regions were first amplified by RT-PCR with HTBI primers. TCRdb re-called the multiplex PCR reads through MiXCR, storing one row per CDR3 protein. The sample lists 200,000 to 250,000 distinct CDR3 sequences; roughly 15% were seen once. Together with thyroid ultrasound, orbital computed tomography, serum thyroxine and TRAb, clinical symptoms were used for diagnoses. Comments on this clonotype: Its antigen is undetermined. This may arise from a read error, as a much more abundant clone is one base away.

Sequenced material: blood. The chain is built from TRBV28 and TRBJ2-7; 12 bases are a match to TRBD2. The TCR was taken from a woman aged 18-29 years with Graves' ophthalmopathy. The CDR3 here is CASNPTVRTSGNYEQYF. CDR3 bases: TGTGCCAGCAACCCAACGGTGAGGACTAGCGGGAACTACGAGCAGTACTTC.